The 11 T cell receptor beta chains presented below share a single source sample, sequenced in a study of T cell responses to AZD1222 COVID-19 vaccine. The data were produced by immunoSEQ multiplex PCR, yet TCRdb's version contains in-frame clones alone and is incomplete. In the table there are tens of thousands of clones, roughly 90% of which are singletons. Source: peripheral blood, taken 28 days after the second AZD1222 dose. The receptors here all came from an adult who received the AZD1222 COVID-19 vaccine.

This chain connects TRBV30 to TRBJ2-5; 7 bases line up with TRBD1. The length of the CDR3 is 15 residues. V shed 3 bases and J 4 bases; nucleotides not matched to a gene: 11. Germline-derived CDR1 and CDR2 are GTSNPN and SVGIG (reference sequence). The CDR3 loop reads CAWRLTGNSRETQYF. The CDR3 DNA reads TGTGCCTGGAGATTGACAGGGAATAGTCGAGAGACCCAGTACTTC.

The chain joins TRBV14 to TRBJ2-3, with 9 bases that match TRBD2. V shed 4 bases, J shed 1 base, and the junction held 3 bases outside the gene matches. Germline V gene lookup returns CDR1 SGHDN and CDR2 FVKESK. CDR3 length equals 15 residues. CDR3 loop: CASSPRTSGTDTQYF. For the CDR3, the DNA is TGTGCCAGCAGCCCTCGGACTAGCGGCACAGATACGCAGTATTTT. The full variable domain, its missing parts supplied by reference TRBV14 and TRBJ2-3, is EAGVTQFPSHSVIEKGQTVTLRCDPISGHDNLYWYRRVMGKEIKFLLHFVKESKQDESGMPNNRFLAERTGGTYSTLKVQPAELEDSGVYFCASSPRTSGTDTQYFGPGTRLTVL.

This clone occurred a few times. The chain joins TRBV28 to TRBJ2-7; D gene uncertain. The germline gives CDR1 MDHEN, CDR2 SYDVKM. Deletions cut 3 bases from V and 5 bases from J, with 17 bases between. The CDR3 extends over 15 amino acids. The CDR3 protein is CASSFSGSLGDEQYF. The CDR3 coding sequence is TGTGCCAGCAGTTTTTCCGGGTCACTTGGCGACGAGCAGTACTTC.

V and J are TRBV6-2 or TRBV6-3 and TRBJ1-5; D is uncertain. The V and J ends lost 2 bases and 3 bases respectively, with 8 bases between them. Germline V lookup: CDR1 MNHEY, CDR2 SVGEGT. This CDR3 spans 14 amino acids. Here the CDR3 reads CASSYGQYNQPQHF. CDR3 nucleotide sequence: TGTGCCAGCAGTTACGGGCAGTACAATCAGCCCCAGCATTTT.

The chain is built from TRBV6-5 and TRBJ1-2; TRBD1 is a possible D gene (6 bases). CDR1 is MNHEY and CDR2 is SVGAGI in the germline V gene. The CDR3 has 11 amino acids. V was trimmed by 7 bases and J by 8 bases, leaving 11 bases between them. CDR3 nucleotides: TGTGCCAGCACAAAGGGGGACGGCTACACCTTC. This encodes CASTKGDGYTF.

The chain recombines TRBV18 with TRBJ1-1, with 8 bases aligning to TRBD1. Germline CDR1 reads KGHSH; CDR2 reads LQKENI. The CDR3 contains 14 residues. The trim removed 5 bases at V and 2 bases at J, leaving 4 bases unmatched. This CDR3 reads CASSTGQGNTEAFF. The CDR3 nucleotides read TGTGCCAGCTCAACAGGACAGGGCAACACTGAAGCTTTCTTT.

The chain has TRBV7-2 and TRBJ2-3, with D unresolved. With 0 bases removed from V and 4 bases from J, the gap between germline ends came to 5 bases. The length of the CDR3 is 13 residues. Per the germline V gene, CDR1 is SGHTA and CDR2 is FQGNSA. The CDR3 DNA reads as TGTGCCAGCAGCTTAGCGCCCCCAGATACGCAGTATTTT. Amino acid sequence: CASSLAPPDTQYF.

The chain recombines TRBV5-8 with TRBJ2-1, with a possible D match to TRBD2 (5 bases). Germline CDR1 is SGHTS and CDR2 is YDEGEE. The CDR3 is made up of 16 amino acids. Trimming removed 0 bases at V and 0 bases at J, with 10 bases between. CDR3 DNA: TGTGCCAGCAGCTTGGATCCTAGCTACTCCTACAATGAGCAGTTCTTC. It specifies CASSLDPSYSYNEQFF.

The chain recombines TRBV28 with TRBJ1-1, with D unresolved. In germline, CDR1 is MDHEN, CDR2 SYDVKM. The germline V and J ends were trimmed by 7 bases and 1 base, with 10 bases remaining between them. The CDR3 is made up of 13 amino acids. CDR3 loop: CASIPSPNTEAFF. The CDR3 DNA reads as TGTGCCAGCATTCCGTCGCCGAACACTGAAGCTTTCTTT. The full variable domain, its missing parts supplied by reference TRBV28 and TRBJ1-1, is DVKVTQSSRYLVKRTGEKVFLECVQDMDHENMFWYRQDPGLGLRLIYFSYDVKMKEKGDIPEGYSVSREKKERFSLILESASTNQTSMYLCASIPSPNTEAFFGQGTRLTVV.

J is TRBJ2-5 and V is TRBV9; 9 bases are a match to TRBD1. The CDR3 loop spans 14 amino acids. V was pared by 4 bases and J by 1 base, with 2 bases of the junction left unmatched. Germline V gives CDR1 SGDLS, CDR2 YYNGEE. CDR3 in amino acids: CASSQTGGQETQYF. CDR3 in DNA: TGTGCCAGCAGCCAGACAGGGGGCCAAGAGACCCAGTACTTC.

The CDR3 DNA reads TGCGCCAGCAGCCAAGTGGGCAAGCGGGGTAACACCGGGGAGCTGTTTTTT. Protein sequence: CASSQVGKRGNTGELFF. The rearrangement links TRBV4-1 to TRBJ2-2; TRBD2 matches 7 bases. With 1 base clipped from V and 2 bases from J, the junction kept 7 bases outside the gene matches. This CDR3 has 17 amino acids. CDR1 is MGHRA, CDR2 YSYEKL, per germline.